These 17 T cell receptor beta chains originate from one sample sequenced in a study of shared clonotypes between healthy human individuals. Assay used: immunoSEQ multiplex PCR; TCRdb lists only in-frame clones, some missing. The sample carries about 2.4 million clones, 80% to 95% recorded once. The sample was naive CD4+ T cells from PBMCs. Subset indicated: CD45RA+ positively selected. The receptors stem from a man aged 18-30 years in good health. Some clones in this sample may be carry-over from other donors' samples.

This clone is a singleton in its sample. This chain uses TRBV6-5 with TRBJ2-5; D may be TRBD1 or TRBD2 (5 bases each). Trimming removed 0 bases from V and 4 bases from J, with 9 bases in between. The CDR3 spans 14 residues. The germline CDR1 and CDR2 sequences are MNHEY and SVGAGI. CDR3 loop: CASSYSFGGETQYF. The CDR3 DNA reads TGTGCCAGCAGTTACTCCTTTGGGGGAGAGACCCAGTACTTC.

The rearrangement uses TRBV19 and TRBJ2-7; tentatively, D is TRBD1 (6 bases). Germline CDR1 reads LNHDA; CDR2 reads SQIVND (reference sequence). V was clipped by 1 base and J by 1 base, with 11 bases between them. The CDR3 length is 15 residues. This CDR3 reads CASSIVSGASYEQYF. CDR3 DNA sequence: TGTGCCAGTAGTATAGTCTCAGGGGCATCCTACGAGCAGTACTTC.

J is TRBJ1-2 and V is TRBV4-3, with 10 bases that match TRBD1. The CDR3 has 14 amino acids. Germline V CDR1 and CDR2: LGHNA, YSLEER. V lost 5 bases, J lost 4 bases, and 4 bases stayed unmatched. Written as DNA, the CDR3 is TGCGCCAGCAGCTCGAGGACAGGGGGCTATGGCTACACCTTC. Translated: CASSSRTGGYGYTF.

The CDR3 DNA reads as TGTGCCAGCAGCCCTAACCGCAATCAGCCCCAGCATTTT. This codes for CASSPNRNQPQHF. V gene TRBV11-2 combines with J gene TRBJ1-5; D gene ambiguous. V was clipped by 5 bases and J by 2 bases, with 7 bases between them. This CDR3 spans 13 amino acids. Germline values: CDR1 SGHAT, CDR2 FQNNGV. Looking up the rest from reference TRBV11-2 and TRBJ1-5 gives the full variable domain: EAGVAQSPRYKIIEKRQSVAFWCNPISGHATLYWYQQILGQGPKLLIQFQNNGVVDDSQLPKDRFSAERLKGVDSTLKIQPAKLEDSAVYLCASSPNRNQPQHFGDGTRLSIL.

The CDR3 DNA reads as TGTGCCAGCAGTGATGCGGGAGGGGGTTACGAGCAGTACTTC. Translated, it gives CASSDAGGGYEQYF. The V call is TRBV2, the J call TRBJ2-7; 9 bases agree with TRBD2. Looked up from germline, CDR1 is SNHLY and CDR2 is FYNNEI. V was clipped by 3 bases and J by 4 bases; unmatched bases: 4. The CDR3 is made up of 14 amino acids.

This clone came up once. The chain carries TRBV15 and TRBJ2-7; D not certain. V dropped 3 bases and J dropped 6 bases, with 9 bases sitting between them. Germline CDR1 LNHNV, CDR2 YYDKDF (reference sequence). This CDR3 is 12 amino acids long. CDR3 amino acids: CATSSKGTEQYF. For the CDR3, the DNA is TGTGCCACCAGCAGCAAGGGTACCGAGCAGTACTTC. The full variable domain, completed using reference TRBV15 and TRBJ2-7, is DAMVIQNPRYQVTQFGKPVTLSCSQTLNHNVMYWYQQKSSQAPKLLFHYYDKDFNNEADTPDNFQSRRPNTSFCFLDIRSPGLGDTAMYLCATSSKGTEQYFGPGTRLTVT.

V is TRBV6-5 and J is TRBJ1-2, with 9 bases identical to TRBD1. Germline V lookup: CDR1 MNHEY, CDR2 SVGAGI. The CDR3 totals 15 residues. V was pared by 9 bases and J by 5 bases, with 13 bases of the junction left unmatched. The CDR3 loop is CASYGTGSRIYGYTF. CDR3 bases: TGTGCCAGTTACGGGACAGGGTCGAGGATATATGGCTACACCTTC.

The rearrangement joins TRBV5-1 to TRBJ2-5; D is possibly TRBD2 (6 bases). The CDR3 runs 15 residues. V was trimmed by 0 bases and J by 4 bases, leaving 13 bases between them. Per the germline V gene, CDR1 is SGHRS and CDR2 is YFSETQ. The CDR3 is CASSLAPGGVETQYF. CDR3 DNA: TGCGCCAGCAGCTTGGCCCCCGGCGGGGTAGAGACCCAGTACTTC.

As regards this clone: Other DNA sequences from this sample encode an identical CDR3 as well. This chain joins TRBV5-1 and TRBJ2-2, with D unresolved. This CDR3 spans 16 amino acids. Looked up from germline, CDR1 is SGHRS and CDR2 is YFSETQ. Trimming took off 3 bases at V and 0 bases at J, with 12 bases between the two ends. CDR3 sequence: CASSSSPLANTGELFF. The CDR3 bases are TGCGCCAGCAGCTCCTCCCCTCTTGCGAACACCGGGGAGCTGTTTTTT.

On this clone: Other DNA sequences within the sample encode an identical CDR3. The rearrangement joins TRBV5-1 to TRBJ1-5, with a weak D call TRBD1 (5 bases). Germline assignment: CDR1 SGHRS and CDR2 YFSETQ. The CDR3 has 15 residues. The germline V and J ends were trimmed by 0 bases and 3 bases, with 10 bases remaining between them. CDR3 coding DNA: TGCGCCAGCAGCTTGGGGCAGGGTTTCAATCAGCCCCAGCATTTT. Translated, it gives CASSLGQGFNQPQHF. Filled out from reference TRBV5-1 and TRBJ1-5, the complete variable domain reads KAGVTQTPRYLIKTRGQQVTLSCSPISGHRSVSWYQQTPGQGLQFLFEYFSETQRNKGNFPGRFSGRQFSNSRSEMNVSTLELGDSALYLCASSLGQGFNQPQHFGDGTRLSIL.

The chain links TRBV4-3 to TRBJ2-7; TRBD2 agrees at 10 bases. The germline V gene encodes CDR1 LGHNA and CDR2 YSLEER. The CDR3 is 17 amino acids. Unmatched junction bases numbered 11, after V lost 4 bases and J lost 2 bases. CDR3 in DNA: TGCGCCAGCAGCCCGCGAAGTGAGAGCGGGAGGGCCTACGAGCAGTACTTC. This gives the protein CASSPRSESGRAYEQYF.

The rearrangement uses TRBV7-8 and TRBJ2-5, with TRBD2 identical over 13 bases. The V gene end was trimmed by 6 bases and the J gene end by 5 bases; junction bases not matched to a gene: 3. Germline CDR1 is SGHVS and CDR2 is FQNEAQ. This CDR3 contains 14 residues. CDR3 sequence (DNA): TGTGCCAGCAGTCGGACTAGCGGGAGTGAGACCCAGTACTTC. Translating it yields CASSRTSGSETQYF.

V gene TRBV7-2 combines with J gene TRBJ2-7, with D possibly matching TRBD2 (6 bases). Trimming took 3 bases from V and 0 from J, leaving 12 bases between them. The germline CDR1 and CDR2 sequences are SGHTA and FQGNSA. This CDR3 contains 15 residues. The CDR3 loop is CASSFRAGPSYEQYF. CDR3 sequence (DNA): TGTGCCAGCAGCTTCAGGGCGGGGCCCTCCTACGAGCAGTACTTC.

The CDR3 nucleotides read TGTGCCAGCAGCTTACTGGGAGATCAGCCCCAGCATTTT. It yields the protein CASSLLGDQPQHF. The chain links TRBV25-1 to TRBJ1-5; D is unclear. Trimming cost V 6 bases and J 5 bases, with 11 bases left between them. The CDR3 loop spans 13 amino acids. Germline-derived CDR1 and CDR2 are MGHDK and SYGVNS.

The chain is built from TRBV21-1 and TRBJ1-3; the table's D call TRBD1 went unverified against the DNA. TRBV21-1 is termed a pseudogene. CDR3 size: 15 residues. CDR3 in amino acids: CASSKQGSSGNTIYF. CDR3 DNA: TGTGCCAGCAGCAAACAGGGGAGTTCTGGAAACACCATATATTTT.

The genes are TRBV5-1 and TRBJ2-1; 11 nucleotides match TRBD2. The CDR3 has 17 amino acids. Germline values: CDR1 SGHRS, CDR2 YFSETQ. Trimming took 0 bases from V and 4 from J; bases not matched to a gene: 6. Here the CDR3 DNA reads TGCGCCAGCAGCTTGGCCAGACTAGCGGGAAATTACAATGAGCAGTTCTTC. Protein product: CASSLARLAGNYNEQFF.

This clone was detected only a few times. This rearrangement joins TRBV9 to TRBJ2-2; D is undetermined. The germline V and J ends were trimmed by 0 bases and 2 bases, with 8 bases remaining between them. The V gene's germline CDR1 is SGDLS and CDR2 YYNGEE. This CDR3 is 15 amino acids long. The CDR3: CASSVDGSNTGELFF. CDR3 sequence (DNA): TGTGCCAGCAGCGTAGATGGCAGTAACACCGGGGAGCTGTTTTTT.